Listed below are T cell receptor beta chains from one sample, sequenced in a study of long-term antiretroviral therapy in people with HIV. Here immunoSEQ multiplex PCR was the method, and the copy in TCRdb shows in-frame clones only, minus some. The sample lists 15,000 to 20,000 clones, approximately 96% occurring once. The sequences come from unsorted PBMCs, collected 10 to 12 years after starting antiretroviral therapy. The receptors shown here come from a man aged 25 to 40 with HIV. Each CDR3 is given with its conserved first and last residue. The D gene is left open where the match is weak. For some rows the clone size is stated as once, few or many, or as a class when expanded; others skip it.

J gene,D gene,clone size,V gene,CDR3 DNA,CDR3 protein
TRBJ1-5,NA,NA,TRBV5-1,TGCGCCAGCAGCTTGGGCCCTATAGCAGGTCAGCCCCAGCATTTT,CASSLGPIAGQPQHF
TRBJ2-5,NA,NA,TRBV7-9,TGTGCCAGCAGCGTTACAGGAGGTTCTGGAGAGACCCAGTACTTC,CASSVTGGSGETQYF
TRBJ2-5,NA,NA,TRBV7-6,TGTGCCAGCAGCTTAGGTCGGGTTCAAGAGACCCAGTACTTC,CASSLGRVQETQYF
TRBJ1-5,NA,NA,TRBV7-6,TGTGCCAGCAGCTTGGACATCAATCAGCCCCAGCATTTT,CASSLDINQPQHF
TRBJ1-5,TRBD1,once,TRBV7-8,TGTGCCAGCAGCTTGACAGGGACTCAGCCCCAGCATTTT,CASSLTGTQPQHF
TRBJ2-2,NA,NA,TRBV4-1,TGCGCCAGCAGCCAAATGGCTCTCGAGACAACCAACACCGGGGAGCTGTTTTTT,CASSQMALETTNTGELFF
TRBJ1-2,NA,NA,TRBV6-6,TGTGCCAGCAGCCTCATAGGCGGTAGTTCCACCTTC,CASSLIGGSSTF
TRBJ1-2,NA,NA,TRBV12-2,TGTGGTTTCCCGAGACAGGGTGTTTTCGGCTACACCTTC,CGFPRQGVFGYTF
TRBJ1-5,NA,few,TRBV4-2,TGTGCCAGCAGCCAAGAGGGTGGAGAGCAGCCCCAGCATTTT,CASSQEGGEQPQHF
TRBJ1-6,NA,NA,TRBV30,TGTGCCTGGAGTTCGGGACATAATTCACCCCTCCACTTT,CAWSSGHNSPLHF
TRBJ2-1,NA,NA,TRBV6-4,TGTGCCAGCAGTGACTCACCTACATCCTACAATGAGCAGTTCTTC,CASSDSPTSYNEQFF
TRBJ2-5,NA,NA,TRBV6-5,TGTGCCAGCAGTTACTCGAGTAGCAGACCTAAAGAGACCCAGTACTTC,CASSYSSSRPKETQYF
TRBJ2-3,NA,NA,TRBV5-8,TGTGCCAGCAGCTTGTTCCAGAACACAGATACGCAGTATTTT,CASSLFQNTDTQYF
TRBJ2-3,NA,NA,TRBV27,TGTGCCAGCAGTTTTTTGGGACCTAGCACAGATACGCAGTATTTT,CASSFLGPSTDTQYF
TRBJ1-2,NA,NA,TRBV28,TGTGCCAGCAGAGTAGTTAGCTATGGCTACACCTTC,CASRVVSYGYTF
TRBJ1-4,NA,NA,TRBV7-6,TGTGCCAGCAGCTTCCAACTACAGGATACTAATGAAAAGCTGTTTTTT,CASSFQLQDTNEKLFF
TRBJ1-2,NA,NA,TRBV6-5,TGTGCCAGCAGTAACACCGGGCCTTTCTATGGCTACACCTTC,CASSNTGPFYGYTF
TRBJ1-6,NA,NA,TRBV5-1,TGCGCCAGCAGCTTGACCTGGGGCCAATCACCCCTCCACTTT,CASSLTWGQSPLHF
TRBJ2-5,NA,NA,TRBV5-8,TGTGCCAGCAGCTTGGAGAGCCGTGGGACCCAGTACTTC,CASSLESRGTQYF
TRBJ1-3,NA,NA,TRBV7-9,TGTGCCAGCATACAAGGGGATGGAGACACCATATATTTT,CASIQGDGDTIYF
TRBJ2-7,TRBD2,NA,TRBV10-2,TGCGCCAGCACCGGGACTAGCGGAGTCTACGAGCAGTACTTC,CASTGTSGVYEQYF
TRBJ1-2,TRBD1,NA,TRBV28,TGTGCCAGCAGTTCCGGAACAGGGGTTGTCGATGGCTACACCTTC,CASSSGTGVVDGYTF
TRBJ1-4,NA,NA,TRBV2,TGTGCCAGCAGTGAAGTGCTGGGGCCGGTACTGTTTTTT,CASSEVLGPVLFF
TRBJ2-1,TRBD2,NA,TRBV11-2,TGTGCCACCGCGGGGGGGTACAATGAGCAGTTCTTC,CATAGGYNEQFF
TRBJ2-1,TRBD1,NA,TRBV11-2,TGTGCCAGCAGCTCCCACGGACAGGGCAATGAGCAGTTCTTC,CASSSHGQGNEQFF
TRBJ1-6,NA,NA,TRBV15,TGTGCCACCAGCAACCTACAGAGAACCCTCCTTAATTCACCCCTCCACTTT,CATSNLQRTLLNSPLHF
TRBJ1-3,NA,NA,TRBV18,TGTGCCAGCTCACCACCGAGCAGGGGTAGAAACACCATATATTTT,CASSPPSRGRNTIYF
TRBJ2-5,NA,once,TRBV6-5,TGTGCCAGCAGTCCAAGACAGAGTTCGCTAGAGACCCAGTACTTC,CASSPRQSSLETQYF
TRBJ2-5,TRBD1,NA,TRBV5-4,TGTGCCAGCAGCCCCGGGACAGAAGAGACCCAGTACTTC,CASSPGTEETQYF
TRBJ1-1,NA,NA,TRBV14,TGTGCCAGCAGCCAAAGGGGGTTTTGGACTGAAGCTTTCTTT,CASSQRGFWTEAFF
TRBJ1-1,NA,NA,TRBV27,TGTGCCAGCAGTTATGGGGTGAACACTGAAGCTTTCTTT,CASSYGVNTEAFF
TRBJ2-7,NA,NA,TRBV20-1,TGCAGTGCTAAACGACAGATCGAGCAGTACTTC,CSAKRQIEQYF
TRBJ1-2,NA,once,TRBV28,TGTGCCAGCAGTTTGAGCGACGGACAGTACGGCTACACCTTC,CASSLSDGQYGYTF
TRBJ1-6,NA,few,TRBV11-2,TGTGCCAGCAGCGTAGTGGGGGGCAGCTCCTATAATTCACCCCTCCACTTT,CASSVVGGSSYNSPLHF
TRBJ2-7,NA,NA,TRBV2,TGTGCCAGCATCCCCCGAGGACTCTACGAGCAGTACTTC,CASIPRGLYEQYF
TRBJ1-5,NA,NA,TRBV9,TGTGCCAGCAGCGTGAGTCCTAACGGCAATCAGCCCCAGCATTTT,CASSVSPNGNQPQHF
TRBJ2-1,TRBD1,NA,TRBV10-1,TGCGCCAGCAGCCCCGGGACAGGGTATCATGATGAGCAGTTCTTC,CASSPGTGYHDEQFF
TRBJ1-2,NA,NA,TRBV5-1,TGCGCCAGCAGCTTTGAGGGGAGCTATGGCTACACCTTC,CASSFEGSYGYTF
TRBJ1-4,NA,NA,TRBV5-6,TGTGCCAGCACCTTCAGGGGCCTGGGAGTTGAAAAACTGTTTTTT,CASTFRGLGVEKLFF
TRBJ2-1,TRBD1,NA,TRBV6-1,TGTGCCAGCACCCGAGACCAGGGGGCTTTTCATGAGCAGTTCTTC,CASTRDQGAFHEQFF
TRBJ2-6,NA,NA,TRBV6-1,TGTGCCAGCAGTGAAGCAGGGTCTGGGGCCAACGTCCTGACTTTC,CASSEAGSGANVLTF
TRBJ2-3,NA,NA,TRBV7-2,TGTGCCAGCAGCACCCTTATGGTCCAGGTAGATACGCAGTATTTT,CASSTLMVQVDTQYF
TRBJ2-1,TRBD1,once,TRBV5-4,TGTGCCAGCAGCGGACAGGGGGGGCACCCACATGAGCAGTTCTTC,CASSGQGGHPHEQFF
TRBJ2-6,NA,NA,TRBV5-8,TGTGCCAGCACCGTATCTGGGGCCAACGTCCTGACTTTC,CASTVSGANVLTF
TRBJ2-1,TRBD2,few,TRBV6-4,TGTGCCAGCAGTGACTCACAGCGGGAGTACAATGAGCAGTTCTTC,CASSDSQREYNEQFF
TRBJ2-5,NA,NA,TRBV11-2,TGTGCCAGCAGCTTAGACAGGACTGGGGGTTCCCAAGAGACCCAGTACTTC,CASSLDRTGGSQETQYF
TRBJ2-2,NA,once,TRBV9,TGTGCCAGCAGCGTAGATAGGAACACCGGGGAGCTGTTTTTT,CASSVDRNTGELFF
TRBJ1-5,NA,NA,TRBV6-6,TGTGCCAGCAGTTCGGGGTACTATCAGCCCCAGCATTTT,CASSSGYYQPQHF
TRBJ2-1,NA,NA,TRBV6-1,TGTGCCAGCAGTGAGGACAGTCACAATGAGCAGTTCTTC,CASSEDSHNEQFF
TRBJ2-1,NA,NA,TRBV5-1,TGCGCCAGCAGCTTGGGGCAAGGTGACTCCTACAATGAGCAGTTCTTC,CASSLGQGDSYNEQFF
TRBJ1-2,TRBD1,NA,TRBV27,TGTGCCAGCAGTTTACAGGGGGCGGAGGGTGGCTACACCTTC,CASSLQGAEGGYTF
TRBJ1-2,TRBD1,NA,TRBV6-5,TGTGCCAGCAGTTACCGGGACAGGGGGCTCGGGGGCTACACCTTC,CASSYRDRGLGGYTF
TRBJ1-1,NA,NA,TRBV5-5,TGTGCCAGCAGCAACAGGGACAACACTGAAGCTTTCTTT,CASSNRDNTEAFF
TRBJ2-5,NA,NA,TRBV5-4,TGTGCCAGCAGCTTGCGGGGCAGAACCTCCCAAGAGACCCAGTACTTC,CASSLRGRTSQETQYF
TRBJ2-4,NA,NA,TRBV19,TGTGCCAGTAGTACGCGACAGGTTCAAAACATTCAGTACTTC,CASSTRQVQNIQYF
TRBJ2-5,NA,NA,TRBV7-9,TGTGCCAGCAGCTTCAGCGGCGCGGTACCCCAAGAGACCCAGTACTTC,CASSFSGAVPQETQYF
TRBJ2-3,NA,NA,TRBV11-2,TGTGCCAGCAGCTTAGGGCAGTTCACAGATACGCAGTATTTT,CASSLGQFTDTQYF